This T cell receptor (beta chain) appears in the sequencing data of a study of blood T cell repertoires in COVID-19. Study at large: T cells, B-cell-depleted T cells, or PBMCs provided the cDNA or gDNA that served as material.

This clone was observed a single time. Here immunoSEQ multiplex PCR was the method, and the copy in TCRdb shows in-frame clones only, minus some. The sample lists tens of thousands of clones, about nine tenths occurring once. V was trimmed by 5 bases and J by 5 bases, leaving 9 bases between them. CDR3 size: 12 residues. Germline CDR1 reads SNHLY; CDR2 reads FYNNEI. V is TRBV2 and J is TRBJ2-5; maybe TRBD2 (5 bases). The clonotype comes from a human donor in a cohort sampled during active COVID-19. The sequenced sample consisted of peripheral blood. The CDR3 DNA sequence: TGTGCCAGCAGTCCTAGCTCGGAGACCCAGTACTTC. It codes for CASSPSSETQYF.